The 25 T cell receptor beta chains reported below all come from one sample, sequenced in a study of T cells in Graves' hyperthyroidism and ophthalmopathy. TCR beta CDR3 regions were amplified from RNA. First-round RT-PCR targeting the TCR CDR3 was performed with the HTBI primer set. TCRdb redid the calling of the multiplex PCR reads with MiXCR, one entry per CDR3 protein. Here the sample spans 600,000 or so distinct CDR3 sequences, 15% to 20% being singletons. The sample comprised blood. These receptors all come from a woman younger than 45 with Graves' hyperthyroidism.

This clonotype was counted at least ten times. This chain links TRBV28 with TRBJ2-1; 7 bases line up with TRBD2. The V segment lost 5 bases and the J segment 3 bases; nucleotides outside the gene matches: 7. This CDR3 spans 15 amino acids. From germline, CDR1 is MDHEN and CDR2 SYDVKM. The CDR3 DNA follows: TGTGCCAGCAGTCCATTAGCGGGCCTCTACAATGAGCAGTTCTTC. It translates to CASSPLAGLYNEQFF.

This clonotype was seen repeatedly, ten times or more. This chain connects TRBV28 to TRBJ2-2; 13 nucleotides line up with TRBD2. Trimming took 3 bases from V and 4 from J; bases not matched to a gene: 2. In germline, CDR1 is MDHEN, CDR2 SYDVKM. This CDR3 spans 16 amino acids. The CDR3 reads CASSLGLAGFTGELFF. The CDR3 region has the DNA TGTGCCAGCAGTTTGGGACTAGCGGGATTCACCGGGGAGCTGTTTTTT.

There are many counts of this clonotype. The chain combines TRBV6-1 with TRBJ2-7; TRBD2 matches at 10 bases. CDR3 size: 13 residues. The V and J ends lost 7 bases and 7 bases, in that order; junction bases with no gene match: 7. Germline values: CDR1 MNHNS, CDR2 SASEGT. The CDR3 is CASTLAGVDEQYF. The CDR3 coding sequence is TGTGCCAGCACCCTAGCGGGAGTGGATGAGCAGTACTTC.

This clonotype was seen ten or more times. CDR3 residues: CASSPTRSLDTQYF. As DNA, the CDR3 is TGTGCCAGCAGCCCAACAAGGTCTCTGGATACGCAGTATTTT. This chain joins TRBV11-2 and TRBJ2-3, with D uncertain. Germline-derived CDR1 and CDR2 are SGHAT and FQNNGV. With 5 bases removed from V and 6 bases from J, the gap between germline ends came to 15 bases. The CDR3 consists of 14 residues.

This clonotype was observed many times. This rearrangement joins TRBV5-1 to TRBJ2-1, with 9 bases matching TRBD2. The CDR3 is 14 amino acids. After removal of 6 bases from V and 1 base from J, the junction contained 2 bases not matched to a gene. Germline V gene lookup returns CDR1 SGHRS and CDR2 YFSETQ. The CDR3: CASKTSGSYNEQFF. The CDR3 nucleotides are TGCGCCAGCAAGACTAGCGGATCCTACAATGAGCAGTTCTTC.

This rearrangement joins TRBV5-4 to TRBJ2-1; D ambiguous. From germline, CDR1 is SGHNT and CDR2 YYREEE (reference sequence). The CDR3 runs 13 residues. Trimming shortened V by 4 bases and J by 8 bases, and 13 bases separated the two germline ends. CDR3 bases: TGTGCCAGCAGCGATCAAGCGCAGGATGAGCAGTTCTTC. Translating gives CASSDQAQDEQFF.

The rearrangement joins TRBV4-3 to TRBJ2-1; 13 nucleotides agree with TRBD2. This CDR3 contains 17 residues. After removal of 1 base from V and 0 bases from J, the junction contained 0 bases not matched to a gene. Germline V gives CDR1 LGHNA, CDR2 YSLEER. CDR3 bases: TGCGCCAGCAGCCAAGGGACTAGCGGGAGCTCCTACAATGAGCAGTTCTTC. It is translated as CASSQGTSGSSYNEQFF.

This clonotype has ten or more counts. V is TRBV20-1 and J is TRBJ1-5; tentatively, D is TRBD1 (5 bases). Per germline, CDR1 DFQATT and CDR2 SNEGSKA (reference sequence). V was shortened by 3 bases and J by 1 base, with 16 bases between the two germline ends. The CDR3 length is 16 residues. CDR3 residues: CSARDHGAKSNQPQHF. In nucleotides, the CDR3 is TGCAGTGCTAGGGATCATGGGGCGAAAAGCAATCAGCCCCAGCATTTT.

Written as DNA, the CDR3 is TGTGCCACCAGCAGCGGAGGAGTTTCTGGGGCCAACGTCCTGACTTTC. Translation gives CATSSGGVSGANVLTF. This rearrangement joins TRBV15 to TRBJ2-6; possible D gene TRBD2, 5 bases. The CDR3 runs 16 residues. Trimming removed 3 bases at V and 1 base at J, with 10 bases between. Looked up from germline, CDR1 is LNHNV and CDR2 is YYDKDF (reference sequence).

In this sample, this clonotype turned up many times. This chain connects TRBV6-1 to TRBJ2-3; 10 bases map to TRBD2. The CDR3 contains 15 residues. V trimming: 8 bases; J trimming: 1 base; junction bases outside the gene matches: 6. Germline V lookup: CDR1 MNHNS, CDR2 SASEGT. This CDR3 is CASETSGTRTDTQYF. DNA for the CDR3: TGTGCCAGCGAAACTAGCGGGACGCGCACAGATACGCAGTATTTT.

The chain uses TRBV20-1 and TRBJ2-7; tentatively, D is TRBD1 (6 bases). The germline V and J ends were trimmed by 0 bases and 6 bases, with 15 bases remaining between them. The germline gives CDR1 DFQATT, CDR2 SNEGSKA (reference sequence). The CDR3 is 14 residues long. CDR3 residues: CSARDPSTGGEQYF. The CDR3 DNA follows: TGCAGTGCTAGAGATCCCTCGACAGGCGGCGAGCAGTACTTC.

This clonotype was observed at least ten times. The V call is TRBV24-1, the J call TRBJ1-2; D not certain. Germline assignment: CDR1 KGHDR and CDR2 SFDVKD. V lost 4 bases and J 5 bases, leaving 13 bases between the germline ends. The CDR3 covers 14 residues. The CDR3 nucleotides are TGTGCCACCAGTGACCCCCCCAGTGAATATGGCTACACCTTC. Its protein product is CATSDPPSEYGYTF.

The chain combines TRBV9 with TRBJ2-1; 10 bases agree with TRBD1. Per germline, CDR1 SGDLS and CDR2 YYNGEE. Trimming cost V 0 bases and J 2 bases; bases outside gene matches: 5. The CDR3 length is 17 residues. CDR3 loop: CASSVDGGQGPYNEQFF. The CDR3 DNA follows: TGTGCCAGCAGCGTAGACGGGGGACAGGGGCCCTACAATGAGCAGTTCTTC.

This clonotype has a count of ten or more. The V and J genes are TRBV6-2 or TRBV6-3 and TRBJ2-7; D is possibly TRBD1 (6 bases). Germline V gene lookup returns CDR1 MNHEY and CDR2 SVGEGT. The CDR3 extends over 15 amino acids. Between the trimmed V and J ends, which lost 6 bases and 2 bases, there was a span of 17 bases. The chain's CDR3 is CASSRTDSPPYEQYF. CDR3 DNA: TGTGCCAGCAGCCGCACGGACAGCCCCCCCTACGAGCAGTACTTC.

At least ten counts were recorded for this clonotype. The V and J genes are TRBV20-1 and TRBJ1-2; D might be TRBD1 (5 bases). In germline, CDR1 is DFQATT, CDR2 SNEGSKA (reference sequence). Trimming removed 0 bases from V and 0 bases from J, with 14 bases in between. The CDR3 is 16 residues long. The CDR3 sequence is CSARDRSGLANYGYTF. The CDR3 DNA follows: TGCAGTGCTAGAGATAGGTCGGGACTGGCTAACTATGGCTACACCTTC.

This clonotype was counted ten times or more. CDR3 in amino acids: CASRPLTGGNNEKLFF. CDR3 nucleotides: TGTGCCAGCAGACCACTTACAGGGGGAAATAATGAAAAACTGTTTTTT. The gene calls are TRBV12-3 or TRBV12-4 and TRBJ1-4; TRBD1 matches 8 bases. This CDR3 comprises 16 residues. The trim removed 6 bases at V and 4 bases at J, leaving 10 bases unmatched.

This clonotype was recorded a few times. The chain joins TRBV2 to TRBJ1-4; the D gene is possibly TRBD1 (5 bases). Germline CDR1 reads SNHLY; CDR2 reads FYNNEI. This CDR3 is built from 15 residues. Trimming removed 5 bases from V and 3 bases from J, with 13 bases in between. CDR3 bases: TGTGCCAGCAGTTTAAAGGGGTTAGCTAATGAAAAACTGTTTTTT. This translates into CASSLKGLANEKLFF. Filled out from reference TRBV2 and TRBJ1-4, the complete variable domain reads EPEVTQTPSHQVTQMGQEVILRCVPISNHLYFYWYRQILGQKVEFLVSFYNNEISEKSEIFDDQFSVERPDGSNFTLKIRSTKLEDSAMYFCASSLKGLANEKLFFGSGTQLSVL.

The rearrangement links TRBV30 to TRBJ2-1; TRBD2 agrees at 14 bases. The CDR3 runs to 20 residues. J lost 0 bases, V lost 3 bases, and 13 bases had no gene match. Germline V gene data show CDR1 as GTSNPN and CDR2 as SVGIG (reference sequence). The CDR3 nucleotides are TGTGCCTGGAGCCACCAAAAAGGGACTAGCGGGAGATTCTCCTACAATGAGCAGTTCTTC. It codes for CAWSHQKGTSGRFSYNEQFF.

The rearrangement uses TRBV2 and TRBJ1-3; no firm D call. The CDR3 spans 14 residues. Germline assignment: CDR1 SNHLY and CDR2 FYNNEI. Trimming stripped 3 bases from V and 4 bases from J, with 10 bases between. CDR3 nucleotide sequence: TGTGCCAGCAGTGATTTAGGGCTAGGAAACACCATATATTTT. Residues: CASSDLGLGNTIYF.

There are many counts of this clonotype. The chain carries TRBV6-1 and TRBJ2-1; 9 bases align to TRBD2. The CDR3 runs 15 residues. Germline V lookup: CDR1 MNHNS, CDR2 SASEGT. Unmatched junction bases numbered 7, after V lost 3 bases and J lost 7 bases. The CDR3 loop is CASSELSGSLNEQFF. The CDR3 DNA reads TGTGCCAGCAGTGAGCTTAGCGGGAGCTTAAATGAGCAGTTCTTC.

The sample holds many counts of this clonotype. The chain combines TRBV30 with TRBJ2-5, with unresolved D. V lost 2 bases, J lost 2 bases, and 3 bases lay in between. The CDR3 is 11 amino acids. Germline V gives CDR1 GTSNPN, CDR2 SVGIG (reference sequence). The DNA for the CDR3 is TGTGCCTGGAGTAAGCAAGAGACCCAGTACTTC. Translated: CAWSKQETQYF.

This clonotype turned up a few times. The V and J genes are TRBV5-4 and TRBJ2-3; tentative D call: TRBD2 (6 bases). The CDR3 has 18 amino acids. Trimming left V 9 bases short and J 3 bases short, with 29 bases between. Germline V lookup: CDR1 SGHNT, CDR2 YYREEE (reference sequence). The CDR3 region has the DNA TGTGCCACCAGTGATTCCGGGGGTTTAGGTAAACTTACAGATACGCAGTATTTT. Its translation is CATSDSGGLGKLTDTQYF.

Here the CDR3 reads CASSRPGAGWSRGVLEQFF. The CDR3 nucleotides read TGTGCCAGCAGTCGTCCCGGGGCGGGATGGAGCCGGGGCGTTCTTGAGCAGTTCTTC. The chain uses TRBV28 and TRBJ2-1, with D tentatively TRBD2 (6 bases). Per germline, CDR1 MDHEN and CDR2 SYDVKM. The CDR3 has 19 residues. Trimming stripped 5 bases from V and 9 bases from J, with 32 bases between.

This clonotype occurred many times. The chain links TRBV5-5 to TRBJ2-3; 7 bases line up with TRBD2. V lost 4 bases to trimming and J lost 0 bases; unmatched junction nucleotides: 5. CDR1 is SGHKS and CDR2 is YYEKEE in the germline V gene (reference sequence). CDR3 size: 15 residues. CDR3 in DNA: TGTGCCAGCAGCATTGGGACTACTAGCACAGATACGCAGTATTTT. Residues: CASSIGTTSTDTQYF.

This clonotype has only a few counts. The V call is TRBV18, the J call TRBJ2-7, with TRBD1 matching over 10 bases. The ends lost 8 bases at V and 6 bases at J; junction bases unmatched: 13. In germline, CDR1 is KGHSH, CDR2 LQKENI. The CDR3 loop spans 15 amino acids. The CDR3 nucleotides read TGTGCCAGCCGCACGACGACGACAGGGGGCATCGAGCAGTACTTC. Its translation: CASRTTTTGGIEQYF.